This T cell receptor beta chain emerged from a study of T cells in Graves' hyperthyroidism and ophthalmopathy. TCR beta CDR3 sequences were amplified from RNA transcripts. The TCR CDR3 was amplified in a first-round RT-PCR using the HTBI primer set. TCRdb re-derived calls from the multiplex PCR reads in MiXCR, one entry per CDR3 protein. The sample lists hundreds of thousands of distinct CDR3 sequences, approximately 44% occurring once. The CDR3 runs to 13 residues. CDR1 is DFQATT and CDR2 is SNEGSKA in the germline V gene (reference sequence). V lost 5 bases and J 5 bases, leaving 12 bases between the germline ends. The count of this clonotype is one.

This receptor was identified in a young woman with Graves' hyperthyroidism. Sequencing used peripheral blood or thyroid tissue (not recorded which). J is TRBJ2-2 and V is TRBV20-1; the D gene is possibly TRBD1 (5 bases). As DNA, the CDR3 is TGCAGTGCTGGACCCCAGGGAACCGGGGAGCTGTTTTTT. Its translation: CSAGPQGTGELFF.